Below are 32 T cell receptor beta chains sequenced from a single sample in a study of T cells in Graves' hyperthyroidism and ophthalmopathy. Amplification targeted TCR beta CDR3 regions from RNA transcripts. Carried out on the TCR CDR3, a first-round RT-PCR used the HTBI primer set. Each CDR3 protein gets one entry after TCRdb re-called the multiplex PCR reads with MiXCR. Of 530,000 or so distinct CDR3 sequences in the sample, approximately 17% were seen once. What was sequenced was blood. The source is a woman in her late teens or twenties with Graves' ophthalmopathy.

The J gene is TRBJ1-2, the V gene TRBV10-3, with 7 bases lining up with TRBD1. Germline CDR1 reads ENHRY; CDR2 reads SYGVKD. With 7 bases clipped from V and 8 bases from J, the junction kept 13 bases outside the gene matches. The CDR3 has 14 amino acids. CDR3 in DNA: TGTGCCATCAAAGTCCTATCCACAGGGGAAGGCTACACCTTC. Translated, it gives CAIKVLSTGEGYTF.

There are many counts of this clonotype. The chain recombines TRBV7-9 with TRBJ2-7; 7 nucleotides match TRBD1. In germline, CDR1 is SEHNR, CDR2 FQNEAQ (reference sequence). V was pared by 5 bases and J by 6 bases, with 13 bases of the junction left unmatched. This CDR3 is 15 amino acids long. DNA of the CDR3: TGTGCCAGCAGCACTCAAGACAGGGCATTGGCCGAGCAGTACTTC. Its translation is CASSTQDRALAEQYF.

This clonotype was seen a handful of times. The chain joins TRBV4-1 to TRBJ2-3; no definite D call. V was cut by 5 bases and J by 3 bases, with 15 bases left in between. From germline, CDR1 is MGHRA and CDR2 YSYEKL. The CDR3 spans 15 residues. CDR3 region: CASSLYRARTDTQYF. The DNA for the CDR3 is TGCGCCAGCAGCTTATACCGGGCCCGGACAGATACGCAGTATTTT.

CDR3 nucleotide sequence: TGCGCCAGCAGCCAGCACAGGGAAGAGACCCAGTACTTC. This encodes CASSQHREETQYF. This chain connects TRBV4-1 to TRBJ2-5; possibly TRBD1 for D (6 bases). Germline-derived CDR1 and CDR2 are MGHRA and YSYEKL. This CDR3 has 13 residues. The V and J ends lost 3 bases and 3 bases respectively, with 8 bases between them.

The chain joins TRBV4-2 to TRBJ2-5; TRBD2 matches at 7 bases. The CDR3 is 16 residues long. V was clipped by 4 bases and J by 2 bases; unmatched bases: 10. CDR1 is LGHNA, CDR2 YNFKEQ, per germline. CDR3 nucleotide sequence: TGTGCCAGCAGCCTCGGATTAGCGGGCATACAAGAGACCCAGTACTTC. It translates to CASSLGLAGIQETQYF.

This clonotype has a count of ten or more. The CDR3 region is CASSAGQGIPGELFF. CDR3 coding DNA: TGCGCCAGCAGCGCGGGACAGGGGATTCCCGGGGAGCTGTTTTTT. The chain has TRBV5-1 and TRBJ2-2, with 10 positions matching TRBD1. J was trimmed by 6 bases and V by 4 bases; bases with no gene match: 6. This CDR3 contains 15 residues. From germline, CDR1 is SGHRS and CDR2 YFSETQ.

The J gene is TRBJ1-1, the V gene TRBV27; D not resolved. V lost 5 bases to trimming and J lost 8 bases, with 18 bases between them. CDR1 is MNHEY, CDR2 SMNVEV, per germline (reference sequence). The CDR3 is made up of 14 amino acids. The CDR3, as DNA: TGTGCCAGCAGTACTGGCAACCCCTTCCTAGAAGCTTTCTTT. Protein product: CASSTGNPFLEAFF.

This clonotype was seen more than once but under ten times. The chain couples TRBV18 to TRBJ2-1; D unresolved. This CDR3 has 16 residues. Trimming stripped 1 base from V and 0 bases from J, with 10 bases between. Germline V CDR1 and CDR2: KGHSH, LQKENI. CDR3 in DNA: TGTGCCAGCTCACCACGTGAGTGGGGCTCCTACAATGAGCAGTTCTTC. It translates to CASSPREWGSYNEQFF.

This clonotype came up many times. The V gene is TRBV6-1, the J gene TRBJ1-5; maybe TRBD1 (6 bases). Trimming left V 5 bases short and J 6 bases short, with 14 bases between. Germline assignment: CDR1 MNHNS and CDR2 SASEGT. This CDR3 has 14 amino acids. The CDR3 DNA reads as TGTGCCAGCAGTCCCGGACAGATGGTTCAGCCCCAGCATTTT. Residues: CASSPGQMVQPQHF.

This chain links TRBV28 with TRBJ2-7; weak D call: TRBD1 (5 bases). The CDR3 length is 12 residues. The germline gives CDR1 MDHEN, CDR2 SYDVKM. V dropped 6 bases and J dropped 3 bases, with 9 bases sitting between them. The CDR3 DNA sequence: TGTGCCAGCAGACATCAGGGCTACGAGCAGTACTTC. Its translation: CASRHQGYEQYF. The full variable domain, rest sourced from reference TRBV28 and TRBJ2-7, is DVKVTQSSRYLVKRTGEKVFLECVQDMDHENMFWYRQDPGLGLRLIYFSYDVKMKEKGDIPEGYSVSREKKERFSLILESASTNQTSMYLCASRHQGYEQYFGPGTRLTVT.

This clonotype has at least ten counts. V is TRBV20-1 and J is TRBJ2-5; D tentatively reads TRBD1 or TRBD2 (5 bases each). This CDR3 is built from 15 residues. V was clipped by 6 bases and J by 0 bases, with 17 bases between them. Per the germline V gene, CDR1 is DFQATT and CDR2 is SNEGSKA (reference sequence). The CDR3 loop is CSARTPGPNQETQYF. DNA of the CDR3: TGCAGTGCCCGTACCCCGGGACCCAACCAAGAGACCCAGTACTTC.

This clonotype was counted ten times or more. The chain recombines TRBV11-2 with TRBJ2-2; D may be TRBD1 (7 bases). CDR3 length: 15 amino acids. V was pared by 5 bases and J by 0 bases, with 10 bases between. Germline CDR1 and CDR2: SGHAT and FQNNGV. The CDR3 region is CASSRGTANTGELFF. CDR3 in DNA: TGTGCCAGCAGCCGGGGGACAGCGAACACCGGGGAGCTGTTTTTT.

In its sample, this clonotype was seen a few times. This chain uses TRBV13 with TRBJ1-4; TRBD1 is a possible D gene (6 bases). CDR3 length: 13 residues. The germline V gene has CDR1 PRHDT and CDR2 FYEKMQ (reference sequence). Trimming shortened V by 5 bases and J by 8 bases, and 12 bases separated the two germline ends. The CDR3 DNA reads TGTGCCAGCAGCGCCAACAGGGACGAAAAACTGTTTTTT. Translated, it gives CASSANRDEKLFF.

This clonotype occurred a few times. The J gene is TRBJ1-3, the V gene TRBV15; D is unresolved. The CDR3 totals 18 residues. Deletions cut 0 bases from V and 3 bases from J, with 18 bases between. The germline gives CDR1 LNHNV, CDR2 YYDKDF (reference sequence). CDR3 region: CATSRDLERFPLGNTIYF. The CDR3 DNA reads TGTGCCACCAGCAGAGATTTGGAACGGTTTCCCCTTGGAAACACCATATATTTT. Full variable domain (missing parts from reference TRBV15 and TRBJ1-3): DAMVIQNPRYQVTQFGKPVTLSCSQTLNHNVMYWYQQKSSQAPKLLFHYYDKDFNNEADTPDNFQSRRPNTSFCFLDIRSPGLGDTAMYLCATSRDLERFPLGNTIYFGEGSWLTVV.

This clonotype occurred once. The rearrangement uses TRBV11-2 and TRBJ2-1, with TRBD2 matching over 15 bases. The junction had 7 bases not matched to a gene; V was cut back by 0 bases and J by 4 bases. The germline CDR1 and CDR2 sequences are SGHAT and FQNNGV. CDR3 size: 19 residues. The CDR3 coding sequence is TGTGCCAGCAGCTTAGAAAGGGGGACTAGCGGGGGGCTATACAATGAGCAGTTCTTC. Translated: CASSLERGTSGGLYNEQFF.

In this sample, this clonotype turned up a few times. The V and J genes are TRBV19 and TRBJ2-1; TRBD1 agrees at 9 bases. The CDR3 runs to 14 residues. The germline V gene has CDR1 LNHDA and CDR2 SQIVND (reference sequence). The V gene end was trimmed by 5 bases and the J gene end by 8 bases; junction bases not matched to a gene: 7. This CDR3 is CASSPGQGKHEQFF. The CDR3 nucleotides read TGTGCCAGTAGTCCGGGACAGGGTAAGCATGAGCAGTTCTTC. The full variable domain, in which reference TRBV19 and TRBJ2-1 provide the parts outside the CDR3, is DGGITQSPKYLFRKEGQNVTLSCEQNLNHDAMYWYRQDPGQGLRLIYYSQIVNDFQKGDIAEGYSVSREKKESFPLTVTSAQKNPTAFYLCASSPGQGKHEQFFGPGTRLTVL.

This clonotype has a single count. Written as DNA, the CDR3 is TGCGCCAGCAGCGGAGGACTAGCGGGAGTAAGTGAGCAGTTCTTC. Translated: CASSGGLAGVSEQFF. The gene calls are TRBV5-1 and TRBJ2-1; TRBD2 matches 13 bases. Germline values: CDR1 SGHRS, CDR2 YFSETQ. This CDR3 has 15 amino acids. Trimming removed 4 bases from V and 9 bases from J; junction bases left unmatched: 7.

This clonotype has ten or more counts. The rearrangement links TRBV18 to TRBJ2-3; 9 positions agree with TRBD2. The germline V gene has CDR1 KGHSH and CDR2 LQKENI. V was clipped by 2 bases and J by 2 bases; unmatched bases: 2. CDR3 size: 15 residues. The CDR3 loop reads CASSPLAGDTDTQYF. In nucleotides, the CDR3 is TGTGCCAGCTCACCATTAGCGGGGGACACAGATACGCAGTATTTT.

Remarks on this clonotype: With a much larger clone just one base away, this may be a read error. The chain combines TRBV28 with TRBJ2-2, with no clear D. Germline CDR1 is MDHEN and CDR2 is SYDVKM. Between the trimmed V and J ends, which lost 6 bases and 9 bases, there was a span of 14 bases. The CDR3 contains 13 residues. CDR3 sequence reads: CASSPNLIRELFF. In nucleotides, the CDR3 is TGTGCCAGCAGCCCAAACTTAATCCGGGAGCTGTTTTTT.

This chain connects TRBV5-4 to TRBJ2-6, with D hard to call. Germline CDR1 is SGHNT and CDR2 is YYREEE (reference sequence). Between the trimmed V and J ends, which lost 0 bases and 3 bases, there was a span of 13 bases. CDR3 length: 17 amino acids. The CDR3 nucleotides read TGTGCCAGCAGCTTGGAAGCCGGTACGCTTGGGGCCAACGTCCTGACTTTC. Its protein product is CASSLEAGTLGANVLTF. Based on the CDR3 plus reference TRBV5-4 and TRBJ2-6, the full variable domain is ETGVTQSPTHLIKTRGQQVTLRCSSQSGHNTVSWYQQALGQGPQFIFQYYREEENGRGNFPPRFSGLQFPNYSSELNVNALELDDSALYLCASSLEAGTLGANVLTFGAGSRLTVL.

Only a few counts were recorded for this clonotype. This rearrangement joins TRBV2 to TRBJ1-5; 7 bases are shared with TRBD1. Germline V gene data show CDR1 as SNHLY and CDR2 as FYNNEI. Losses at the gene ends were 6 bases for V and 1 base for J; bases not matched to a gene: 6. The CDR3 runs 15 residues. CDR3 sequence (DNA): TGTGCCAGCAGCAATGCACAGGGGAGCAATCAGCCCCAGCATTTT. Translated: CASSNAQGSNQPQHF.

This clonotype occurred many times. The rearrangement joins TRBV28 to TRBJ1-1; tentatively, D is TRBD1 (6 bases). CDR1 MDHEN and CDR2 SYDVKM come from the germline V gene. Trimming took 3 bases from V and 1 from J, leaving 15 bases between them. CDR3 length equals 16 residues. This CDR3 reads CASSFVYGQKNTEAFF. Written as DNA, the CDR3 is TGTGCCAGCAGTTTCGTTTACGGACAGAAGAACACTGAAGCTTTCTTT.

This clonotype was detected a few times. J is TRBJ2-2 and V is TRBV13, with D unresolved. Trimming cost V 7 bases and J 4 bases, with 16 bases left between them. The V gene's germline CDR1 is PRHDT and CDR2 FYEKMQ (reference sequence). This CDR3 has 15 residues. CDR3 nucleotides: TGTGCCAGCACGTTGCAGGCCCCGAGCACCGGGGAGCTGTTTTTT. Protein product: CASTLQAPSTGELFF. Based on the CDR3 plus reference TRBV13 and TRBJ2-2, the full variable domain is AAGVIQSPRHLIKEKRETATLKCYPIPRHDTVYWYQQGPGQDPQFLISFYEKMQSDKGSIPDRFSAQQFSDYHSELNMSSLELGDSALYFCASTLQAPSTGELFFGEGSRLTVL.

Details on this clonotype: One junction end disagrees with the germline gene, perhaps due to a read error. The chain carries TRBV7-3 and TRBJ2-2, with D tentatively TRBD1 or TRBD2 (6 bases each). Germline V gene lookup returns CDR1 SGHTA and CDR2 FQGTGA. The CDR3 totals 14 residues. CDR3 DNA: TGTGCCCGCAGCCCCCGGGGGCGGGACGGGGAGCTGTTTTTT. It codes for CARSPRGRDGELFF.

This clonotype was detected only a few times. The chain uses TRBV18 and TRBJ2-5; the D is unclear. V was shortened by 0 bases and J by 5 bases, with 10 bases between the two germline ends. Germline-derived CDR1 and CDR2 are KGHSH and LQKENI. The CDR3 contains 14 residues. The CDR3 DNA reads TGTGCCAGCTCACCACCAGGGATCGGGGAGACCCAGTACTTC. It codes for CASSPPGIGETQYF.

The rearrangement links TRBV30 to TRBJ2-1; possible D gene TRBD2, 5 bases. The CDR3 is 17 residues long. V was cut by 0 bases and J by 7 bases, with 22 bases left in between. Germline V gene data show CDR1 as GTSNPN and CDR2 as SVGIG (reference sequence). CDR3 protein: CAWSVLPADVLGNEQFF. The CDR3 nucleotides are TGTGCCTGGAGTGTACTTCCAGCGGACGTACTTGGAAATGAGCAGTTCTTC.

This clonotype was recorded at least ten times. The chain has TRBV30 and TRBJ1-6; no clear D. The V end was cut by 0 bases, the J end by 0 bases, with 12 bases between. This CDR3 comprises 17 residues. Germline CDR1 reads GTSNPN; CDR2 reads SVGIG (reference sequence). The CDR3 coding sequence is TGTGCCTGGAGTGTACCAGTCCTTAGCTCCTATAATTCACCCCTCCACTTT. It specifies CAWSVPVLSSYNSPLHF.

In its sample, this clonotype was seen many times. The genes are TRBV4-3 and TRBJ2-7; D may correspond to TRBD1 or TRBD2 (5 bases each). The CDR3 runs 17 residues. Germline-derived CDR1 and CDR2 are LGHNA and YSLEER. V was pared by 0 bases and J by 7 bases, with 22 bases between. The CDR3 protein is CASSQDLATAGLLEQYF. CDR3 sequence (DNA): TGCGCCAGCAGCCAAGATCTGGCGACAGCCGGACTCCTGGAGCAGTACTTC.

The genes are TRBV19 and TRBJ2-7; the match to TRBD2 covers 9 bases. The CDR3 sequence is 15 residues long. Germline loops: CDR1 LNHDA, CDR2 SQIVND (reference sequence). V gave up 5 bases and J gave up 2 bases; unmatched junction bases: 7. The CDR3 bases are TGTGCCAGTAGTTCAGCGGGAGGCCCCGCCTACGAGCAGTACTTC. Amino acids: CASSSAGGPAYEQYF.

V and J are TRBV5-6 and TRBJ2-2; D perhaps matches TRBD2 (6 bases). Germline loops: CDR1 SGHDT, CDR2 YYEEEE. This CDR3 region has 16 residues. V gave up 0 bases and J gave up 3 bases, with 12 bases separating them. In DNA form, the CDR3 reads TGTGCCAGCAGCTTGGATAGGACTACCTACACCGGGGAGCTGTTTTTT. Amino acids: CASSLDRTTYTGELFF.

This clonotype was counted many times. The V call is TRBV11-2, the J call TRBJ1-1; no clear D. The CDR3 is 16 amino acids. Trimming took off 5 bases at V and 5 bases at J, with 21 bases between the two ends. CDR1 and CDR2 from the germline V gene are SGHAT and FQNNGV. DNA of the CDR3: TGTGCCAGCAGCGTCCCTAATGGGAGAGCGGGAACTGAAGCTTTCTTT. Amino acids: CASSVPNGRAGTEAFF. The variable domain in full, with the rest retrieved from reference TRBV11-2 and TRBJ1-1, is EAGVAQSPRYKIIEKRQSVAFWCNPISGHATLYWYQQILGQGPKLLIQFQNNGVVDDSQLPKDRFSAERLKGVDSTLKIQPAKLEDSAVYLCASSVPNGRAGTEAFFGQGTRLTVV.

The sample holds many counts of this clonotype. This chain joins TRBV30 and TRBJ1-2; 7 bases fit TRBD1. CDR3 size: 15 residues. Losses at the gene ends were 2 bases for V and 2 bases for J; bases not matched to a gene: 8. CDR1 and CDR2 (germline): GTSNPN, SVGIG (reference sequence). DNA for the CDR3: TGTGCCTGGAGTCTTCCGGACAGGATGAACTATGGCTACACCTTC. It codes for CAWSLPDRMNYGYTF.